This T cell receptor beta chain was recorded in a study of T-cell reconstitution after alpha-beta-depleted transplantation in children. Library preparation (for TCRbeta) was performed with unique molecular identifiers. TCRdb used MiXCR to reprocess the PCR reads, holding one entry per CDR3 protein. The sample has 300,000 to 400,000 distinct CDR3 sequences, roughly 14% seen once. Material: PBMCs, obtained from the stem cell graft. The sequence derives from a human donor who donated a stem cell graft to a child with Fanconi anemia.

CDR3 DNA: TGTGCCAGCAGATCGCGGCAGGGGAGCTACGAGCAGTACTTC. Protein product: CASRSRQGSYEQYF. The rearrangement joins TRBV27 to TRBJ2-7; D may be TRBD1 (6 bases). CDR3 length: 14 residues. V lost 6 bases, J lost 3 bases, and 15 bases lay in between. From germline, CDR1 is MNHEY and CDR2 SMNVEV (reference sequence).